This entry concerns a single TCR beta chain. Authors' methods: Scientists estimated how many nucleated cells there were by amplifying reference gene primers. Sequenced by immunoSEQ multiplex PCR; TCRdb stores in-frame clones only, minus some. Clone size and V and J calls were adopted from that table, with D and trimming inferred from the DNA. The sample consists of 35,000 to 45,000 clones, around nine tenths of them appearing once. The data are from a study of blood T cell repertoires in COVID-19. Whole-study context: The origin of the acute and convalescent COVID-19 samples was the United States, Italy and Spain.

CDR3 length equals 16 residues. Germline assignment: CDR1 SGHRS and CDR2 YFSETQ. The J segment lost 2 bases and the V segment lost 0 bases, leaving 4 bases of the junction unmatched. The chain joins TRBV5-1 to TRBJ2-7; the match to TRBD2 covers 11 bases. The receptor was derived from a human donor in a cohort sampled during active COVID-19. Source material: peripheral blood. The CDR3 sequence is CASSLASGGSPYEQYF. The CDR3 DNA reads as TGCGCCAGCAGCTTGGCTAGCGGGGGGTCACCCTACGAGCAGTACTTC.